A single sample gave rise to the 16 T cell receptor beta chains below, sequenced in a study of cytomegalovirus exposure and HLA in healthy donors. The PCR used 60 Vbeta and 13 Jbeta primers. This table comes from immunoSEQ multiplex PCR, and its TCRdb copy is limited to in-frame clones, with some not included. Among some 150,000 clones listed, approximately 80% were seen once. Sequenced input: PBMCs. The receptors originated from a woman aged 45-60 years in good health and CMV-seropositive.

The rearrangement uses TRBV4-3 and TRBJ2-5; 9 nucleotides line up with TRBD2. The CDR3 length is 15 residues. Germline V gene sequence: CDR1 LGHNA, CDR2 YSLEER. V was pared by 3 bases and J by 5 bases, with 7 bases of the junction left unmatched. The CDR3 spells CASSQTSGEGETQYF. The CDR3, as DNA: TGCGCCAGCAGCCAGACTAGCGGAGAGGGGGAGACCCAGTACTTC.

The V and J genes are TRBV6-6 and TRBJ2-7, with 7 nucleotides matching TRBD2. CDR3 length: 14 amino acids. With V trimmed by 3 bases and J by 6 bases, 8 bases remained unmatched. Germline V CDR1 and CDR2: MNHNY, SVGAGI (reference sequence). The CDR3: CASSYGGEGGEQYF. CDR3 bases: TGTGCCAGCAGTTATGGCGGGGAGGGCGGCGAGCAGTACTTC.

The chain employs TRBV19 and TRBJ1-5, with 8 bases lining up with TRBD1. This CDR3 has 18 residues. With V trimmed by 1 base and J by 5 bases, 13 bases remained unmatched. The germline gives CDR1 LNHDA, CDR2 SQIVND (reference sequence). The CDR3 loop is CASSIAPGGRGRDQPQHF. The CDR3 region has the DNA TGTGCCAGTAGTATAGCTCCAGGTGGCAGGGGGCGCGATCAGCCCCAGCATTTT.

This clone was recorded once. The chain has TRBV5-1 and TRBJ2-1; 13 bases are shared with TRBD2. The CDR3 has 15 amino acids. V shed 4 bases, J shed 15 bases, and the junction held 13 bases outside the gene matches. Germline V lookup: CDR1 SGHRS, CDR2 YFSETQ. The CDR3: CASSPGGTSGTISFF. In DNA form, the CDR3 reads TGCGCCAGCAGCCCGGGCGGGACTAGCGGGACGATTTCGTTCTTC.

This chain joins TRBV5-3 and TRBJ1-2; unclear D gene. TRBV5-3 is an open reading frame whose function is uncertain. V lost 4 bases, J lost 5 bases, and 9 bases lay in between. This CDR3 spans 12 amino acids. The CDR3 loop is CARSPFVYGYTF. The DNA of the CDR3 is TGTGCCAGAAGCCCATTTGTGTATGGCTACACCTTC.

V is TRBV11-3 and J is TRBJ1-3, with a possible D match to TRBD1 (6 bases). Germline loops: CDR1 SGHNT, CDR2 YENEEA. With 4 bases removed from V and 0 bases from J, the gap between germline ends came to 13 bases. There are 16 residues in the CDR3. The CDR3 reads CASSSGTLTSGNTIYF. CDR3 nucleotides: TGTGCCAGCAGCTCCGGGACACTTACCTCTGGAAACACCATATATTTT.

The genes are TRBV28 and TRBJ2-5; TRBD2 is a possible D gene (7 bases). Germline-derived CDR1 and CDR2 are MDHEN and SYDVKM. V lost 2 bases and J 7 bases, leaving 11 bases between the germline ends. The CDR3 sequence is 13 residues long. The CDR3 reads CASSLIRGGTQYF. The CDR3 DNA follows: TGTGCCAGCAGTTTAATAAGGGGGGGGACCCAGTACTTC.

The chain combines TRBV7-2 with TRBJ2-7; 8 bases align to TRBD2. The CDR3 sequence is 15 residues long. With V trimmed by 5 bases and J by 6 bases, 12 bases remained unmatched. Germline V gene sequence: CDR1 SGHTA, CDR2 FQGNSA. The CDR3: CASSPTGGPTFEQYF. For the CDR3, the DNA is TGTGCCAGCAGCCCAACGGGAGGGCCAACCTTCGAGCAGTACTTC.

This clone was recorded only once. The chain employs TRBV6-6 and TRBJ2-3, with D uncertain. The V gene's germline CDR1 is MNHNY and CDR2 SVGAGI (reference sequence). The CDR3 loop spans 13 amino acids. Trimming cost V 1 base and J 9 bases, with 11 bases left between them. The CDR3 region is CASSYLVLRTQYF. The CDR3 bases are TGTGCCAGCAGTTACTTGGTCTTGCGCACGCAGTATTTT.

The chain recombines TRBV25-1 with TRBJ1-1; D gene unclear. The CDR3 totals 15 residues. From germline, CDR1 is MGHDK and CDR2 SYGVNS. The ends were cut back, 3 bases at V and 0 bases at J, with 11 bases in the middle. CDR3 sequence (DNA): TGTGCCAGCAGTGAGCACAGCCAAATGAACACTGAAGCTTTCTTT. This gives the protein CASSEHSQMNTEAFF.

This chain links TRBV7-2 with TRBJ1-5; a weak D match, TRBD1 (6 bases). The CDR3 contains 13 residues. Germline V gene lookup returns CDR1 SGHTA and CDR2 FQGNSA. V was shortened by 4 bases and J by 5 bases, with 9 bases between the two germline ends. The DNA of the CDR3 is TGTGCCAGCAGCTCGTACAGGGATCAGCCCCAGCATTTT. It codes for CASSSYRDQPQHF.

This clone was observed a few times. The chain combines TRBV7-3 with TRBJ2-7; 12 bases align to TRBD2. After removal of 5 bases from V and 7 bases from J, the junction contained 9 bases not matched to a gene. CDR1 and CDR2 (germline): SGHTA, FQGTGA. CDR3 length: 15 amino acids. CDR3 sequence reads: CASSPGTSGFWEQYF. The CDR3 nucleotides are TGTGCCAGCAGCCCCGGGACTAGCGGGTTCTGGGAGCAGTACTTC. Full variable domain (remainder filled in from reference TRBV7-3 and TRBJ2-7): GAGVSQTPSNKVTEKGKYVELRCDPISGHTALYWYRQSLGQGPEFLIYFQGTGAADDSGLPNDRFFAVRPEGSVSTLKIQRTERGDSAVYLCASSPGTSGFWEQYFGPGTRLTVT.

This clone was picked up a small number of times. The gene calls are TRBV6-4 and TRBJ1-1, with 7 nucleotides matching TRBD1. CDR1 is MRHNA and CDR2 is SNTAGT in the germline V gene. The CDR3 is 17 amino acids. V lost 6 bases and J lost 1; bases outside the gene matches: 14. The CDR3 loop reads CASSPQGRGWPNTEAFF. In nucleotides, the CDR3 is TGTGCCAGCAGCCCTCAGGGCAGGGGGTGGCCGAACACTGAAGCTTTCTTT.

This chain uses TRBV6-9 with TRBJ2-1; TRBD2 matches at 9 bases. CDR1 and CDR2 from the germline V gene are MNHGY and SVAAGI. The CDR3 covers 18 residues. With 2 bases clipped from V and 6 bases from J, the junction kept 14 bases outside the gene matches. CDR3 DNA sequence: TGTGCCAGCAGTTATCTCTGGGGCGGGGGGGGGACCTCCAATGAGCAGTTCTTC. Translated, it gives CASSYLWGGGGTSNEQFF.

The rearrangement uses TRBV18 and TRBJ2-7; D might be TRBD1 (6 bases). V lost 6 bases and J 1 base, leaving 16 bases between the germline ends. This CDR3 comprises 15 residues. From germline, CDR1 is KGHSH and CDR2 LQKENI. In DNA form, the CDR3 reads TGTGCCAGCTCGCCCGTGGGGGCAAAGTCCTACGAGCAGTACTTC. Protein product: CASSPVGAKSYEQYF.

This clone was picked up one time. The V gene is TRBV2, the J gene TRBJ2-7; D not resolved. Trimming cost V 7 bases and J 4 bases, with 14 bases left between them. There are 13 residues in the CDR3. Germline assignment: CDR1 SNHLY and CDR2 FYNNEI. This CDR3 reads CASTRLALYEQYF. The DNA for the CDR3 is TGTGCCAGCACTAGGTTGGCTCTTTACGAGCAGTACTTC.